Below are 16 T cell receptor beta chains sequenced from a single sample in a study of blood T cell repertoires in COVID-19. Assay: immunoSEQ multiplex PCR; the TCRdb copy retains only in-frame clones and omits some. The sample carries approximately 500,000 clones, approximately 87% recorded once. Sequencing input: PBMCs or T cells enriched from blood (not recorded which). All receptors come from a woman in her thirties or forties who had recovered from COVID-19.

This clone was recorded a few times. V usage is TRBV5-1 and J usage is TRBJ1-1; TRBD1 matches 7 bases. This CDR3 has 15 amino acids. Looked up from germline, CDR1 is SGHRS and CDR2 is YFSETQ. V shed 2 bases, J shed 1 base, and the junction held 5 bases outside the gene matches. The CDR3 DNA sequence: TGCGCCAGCAGCTTATTCGCAGGGGGGAACACTGAAGCTTTCTTT. It codes for CASSLFAGGNTEAFF.

This chain joins TRBV4-1 and TRBJ2-1; the match to TRBD2 covers 10 bases. In germline, CDR1 is MGHRA, CDR2 YSYEKL. V lost 2 bases and J lost 6; bases outside the gene matches: 7. CDR3 size: 16 residues. The CDR3 spells CASSQRDPSGSNEQFF. As DNA, the CDR3 is TGCGCCAGCAGCCAAAGAGACCCTAGCGGGAGCAATGAGCAGTTCTTC.

V and J are TRBV2 and TRBJ2-1; TRBD2 matches 8 bases. Germline V lookup: CDR1 SNHLY, CDR2 FYNNEI. J gave up 2 bases and V 3 bases, and 9 bases lay outside the gene matches. This CDR3 is built from 17 residues. The CDR3 sequence is CASSEGLMGLAYNEQFF. The CDR3, as DNA: TGTGCCAGCAGTGAGGGCCTTATGGGACTAGCCTACAATGAGCAGTTCTTC. Drawing the rest from reference TRBV2 and TRBJ2-1, the complete variable domain is EPEVTQTPSHQVTQMGQEVILRCVPISNHLYFYWYRQILGQKVEFLVSFYNNEISEKSEIFDDQFSVERPDGSNFTLKIRSTKLEDSAMYFCASSEGLMGLAYNEQFFGPGTRLTVL.

The V call is TRBV29-1, the J call TRBJ1-1, with 9 bases aligning to TRBD1. Germline trimming cut 4 bases from V and 5 bases from J; bases unmatched to any gene: 5. CDR3 length: 13 amino acids. Per the germline V gene, CDR1 is SQVTM and CDR2 is ANQGSEA. DNA for the CDR3: TGCAGCGTTGCCGACAGGGGGATAACTGAAGCTTTCTTT. Its translation: CSVADRGITEAFF.

The chain is built from TRBV6-2 or TRBV6-3 and TRBJ2-3; D perhaps matches TRBD1 (6 bases). This CDR3 contains 14 residues. Per the germline V gene, CDR1 is MNHEY and CDR2 is SVGEGT. V was shortened by 1 base and J by 6 bases, with 11 bases between the two germline ends. This CDR3 is CASSYLDRSDTQYF. Here the CDR3 DNA reads TGTGCCAGCAGTTACTTGGACAGATCGGATACGCAGTATTTT.

CDR3 residues: CAWNRDRGPQPYNEQFF. DNA for the CDR3: TGTGCCTGGAACCGGGACAGGGGGCCCCAACCTTACAATGAGCAGTTCTTC. The J gene is TRBJ2-1, the V gene TRBV30; TRBD1 matches at 12 bases. The length of the CDR3 is 17 residues. With V trimmed by 4 bases and J by 4 bases, 11 bases remained unmatched. Germline V gene data show CDR1 as GTSNPN and CDR2 as SVGIG (reference sequence).

This chain connects TRBV5-4 to TRBJ1-1; D is undetermined. Trimming cost V 2 bases and J 1 base, with 6 bases left between them. The CDR3 runs to 13 residues. Germline CDR1 and CDR2: SGHNT and YYREEE (reference sequence). CDR3 sequence (DNA): TGTGCCAGCAGCTTTGACAAGAACACTGAAGCTTTCTTT. This translates into CASSFDKNTEAFF.

This chain joins TRBV25-1 and TRBJ2-7; weak D call: TRBD2 (5 bases). The CDR3 contains 13 residues. Germline CDR1 MGHDK, CDR2 SYGVNS. V lost 8 bases and J lost 3, with 14 bases in between. CDR3 region: CASRGLSYYEQYF. DNA for the CDR3: TGTGCCAGCCGCGGACTGTCCTACTACGAGCAGTACTTC.

This chain links TRBV12-3 or TRBV12-4 with TRBJ2-7; D is possibly TRBD2 (5 bases). This CDR3 has 12 residues. V gave up 4 bases and J gave up 5 bases, with 9 bases separating them. Here the CDR3 reads CASSSLAHEQYF. CDR3 sequence (DNA): TGTGCCAGCAGTTCCTTAGCGCACGAGCAGTACTTC.

The J gene is TRBJ2-5, the V gene TRBV7-2; the D is unclear. The germline V gene encodes CDR1 SGHTA and CDR2 FQGNSA. Trimming shortened V by 3 bases and J by 5 bases, and 4 bases separated the two germline ends. This CDR3 comprises 11 residues. CDR3 DNA sequence: TGTGCCAGCAGCTTTCAGGAGACCCAGTACTTC. This gives the protein CASSFQETQYF.

The chain carries TRBV5-1 and TRBJ2-3, with D unresolved. The V end was cut by 0 bases, the J end by 5 bases, with 4 bases between. The V gene's germline CDR1 is SGHRS and CDR2 YFSETQ. The CDR3 length is 12 residues. CDR3 nucleotide sequence: TGCGCCAGCAGCTTGGTCGTAGATACGCAGTATTTT. It is translated as CASSLVVDTQYF.

V is TRBV29-1 and J is TRBJ2-2; TRBD2 matches 7 bases. Germline V gives CDR1 SQVTM, CDR2 ANQGSEA. The CDR3 is 15 amino acids. The J segment lost 5 bases and the V segment lost 1 base, leaving 7 bases of the junction unmatched. The CDR3 DNA follows: TGCAGCGTTGAAGGGCGGGAGAATCGGACCGGGGAGCTGTTTTTT. This gives the protein CSVEGRENRTGELFF.

The chain recombines TRBV7-9 with TRBJ1-5, with 7 bases aligning to TRBD1. The junction had 6 bases not matched to a gene; V was cut back by 3 bases and J by 7 bases. This CDR3 contains 14 residues. Germline values: CDR1 SEHNR, CDR2 FQNEAQ (reference sequence). Here the CDR3 DNA reads TGTGCCAGCAGCTTCGGACAGGCAGGACAGCCCCAGCATTTT. This translates into CASSFGQAGQPQHF.

The chain is built from TRBV18 and TRBJ2-7, with D possibly matching TRBD2 (6 bases). V lost 2 bases, J lost 5 bases, and 7 bases lay in between. The CDR3 sequence is 12 residues long. CDR1 is KGHSH, CDR2 LQKENI, per germline. This CDR3 reads CASSPGGNEQYF. CDR3 nucleotide sequence: TGTGCCAGCTCACCAGGGGGGAACGAGCAGTACTTC.

V usage is TRBV10-3 and J usage is TRBJ2-1; TRBD2 aligns across 11 bases. The V gene's germline CDR1 is ENHRY and CDR2 SYGVKD. The CDR3 is 15 residues long. J was trimmed by 9 bases and V by 6 bases; bases with no gene match: 10. The CDR3 is CAISPLAGGEVEQFF. Here the CDR3 DNA reads TGTGCCATCAGCCCCCTAGCGGGAGGCGAGGTTGAGCAGTTCTTC.

V gene TRBV10-1 combines with J gene TRBJ2-3; weak D call: TRBD2 (5 bases). This CDR3 has 15 amino acids. V lost 3 bases and J 2 bases, leaving 12 bases between the germline ends. Germline CDR1 is WNHNN and CDR2 is SYGVQD (reference sequence). For the CDR3, the DNA is TGCGCCAGCAGTGATTCGGTGGGAGTCACAGATACGCAGTATTTT. Residues: CASSDSVGVTDTQYF.